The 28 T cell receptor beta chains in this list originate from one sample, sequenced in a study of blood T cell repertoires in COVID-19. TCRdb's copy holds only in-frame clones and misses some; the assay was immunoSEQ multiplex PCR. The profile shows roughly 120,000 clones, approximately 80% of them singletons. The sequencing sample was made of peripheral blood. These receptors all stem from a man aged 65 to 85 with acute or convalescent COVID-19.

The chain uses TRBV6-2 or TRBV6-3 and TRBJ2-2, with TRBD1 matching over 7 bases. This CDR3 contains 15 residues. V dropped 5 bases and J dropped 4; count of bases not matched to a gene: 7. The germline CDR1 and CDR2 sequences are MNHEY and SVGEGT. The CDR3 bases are TGTGCCAGCAGTACCACAGGGGCTGGCACCGGGGAGCTGTTTTTT. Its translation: CASSTTGAGTGELFF.

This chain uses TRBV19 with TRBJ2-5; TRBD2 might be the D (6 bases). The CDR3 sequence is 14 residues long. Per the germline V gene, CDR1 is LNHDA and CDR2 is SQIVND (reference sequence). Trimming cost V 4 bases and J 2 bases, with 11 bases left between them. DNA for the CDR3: TGTGCCAGTAGTACCCCGGGACTTCAAGAGACCCAGTACTTC. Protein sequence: CASSTPGLQETQYF.

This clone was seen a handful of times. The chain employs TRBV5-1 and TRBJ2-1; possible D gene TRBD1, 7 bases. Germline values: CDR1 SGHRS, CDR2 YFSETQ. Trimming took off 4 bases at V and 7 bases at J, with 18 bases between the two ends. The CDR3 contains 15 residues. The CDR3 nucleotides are TGCGCCAGCAGCCCCTCTGGACAGGAGGGGAATGAGCAGTTCTTC. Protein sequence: CASSPSGQEGNEQFF.

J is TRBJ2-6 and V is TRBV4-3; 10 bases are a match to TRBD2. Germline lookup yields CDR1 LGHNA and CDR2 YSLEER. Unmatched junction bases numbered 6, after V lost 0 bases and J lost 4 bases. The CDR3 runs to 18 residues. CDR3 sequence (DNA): TGCGCCAGCAGCCAAGAGAGCGGGGGGGCGGCCGGGGCCAACGTCCTGACTTTC. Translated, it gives CASSQESGGAAGANVLTF.

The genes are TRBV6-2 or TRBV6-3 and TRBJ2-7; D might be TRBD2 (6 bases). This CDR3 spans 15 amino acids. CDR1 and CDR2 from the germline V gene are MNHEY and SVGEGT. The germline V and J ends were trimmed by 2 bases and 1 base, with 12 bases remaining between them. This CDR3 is CASSYEAGRSYEQYF. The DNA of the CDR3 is TGTGCCAGCAGTTACGAGGCGGGGAGGTCCTACGAGCAGTACTTC.

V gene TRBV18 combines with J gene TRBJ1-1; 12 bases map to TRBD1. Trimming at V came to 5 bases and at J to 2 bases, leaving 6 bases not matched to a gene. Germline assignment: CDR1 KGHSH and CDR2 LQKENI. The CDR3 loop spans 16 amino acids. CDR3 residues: CASSSGQGAFNTEAFF. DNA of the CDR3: TGTGCCAGCTCATCGGGACAGGGGGCGTTTAACACTGAAGCTTTCTTT.

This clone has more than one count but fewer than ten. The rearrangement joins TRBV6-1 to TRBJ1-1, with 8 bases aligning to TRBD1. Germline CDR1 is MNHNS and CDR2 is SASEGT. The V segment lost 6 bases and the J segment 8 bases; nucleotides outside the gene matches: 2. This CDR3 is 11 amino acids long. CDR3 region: CASRRTGEAFF. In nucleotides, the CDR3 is TGTGCCAGCAGGCGGACAGGGGAAGCTTTCTTT.

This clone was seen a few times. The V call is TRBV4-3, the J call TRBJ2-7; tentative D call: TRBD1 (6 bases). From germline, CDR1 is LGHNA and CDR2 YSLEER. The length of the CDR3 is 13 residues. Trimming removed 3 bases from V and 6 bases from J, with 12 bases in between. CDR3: CASSQGAGGEQYF. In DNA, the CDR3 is TGCGCCAGCAGCCAGGGGGCAGGCGGCGAGCAGTACTTC.

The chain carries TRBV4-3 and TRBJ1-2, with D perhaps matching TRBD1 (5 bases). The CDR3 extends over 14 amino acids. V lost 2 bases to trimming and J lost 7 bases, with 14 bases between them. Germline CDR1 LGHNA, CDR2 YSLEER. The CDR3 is CASSQRVGGFGYTF. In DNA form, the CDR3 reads TGCGCCAGCAGCCAACGAGTCGGGGGGTTTGGCTACACCTTC.

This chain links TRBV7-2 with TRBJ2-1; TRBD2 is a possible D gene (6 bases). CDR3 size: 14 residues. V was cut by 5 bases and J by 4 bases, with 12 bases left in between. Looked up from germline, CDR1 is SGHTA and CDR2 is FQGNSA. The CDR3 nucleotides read TGTGCCAGCAGCAATAGCGGTGGGTACAATGAGCAGTTCTTC. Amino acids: CASSNSGGYNEQFF.

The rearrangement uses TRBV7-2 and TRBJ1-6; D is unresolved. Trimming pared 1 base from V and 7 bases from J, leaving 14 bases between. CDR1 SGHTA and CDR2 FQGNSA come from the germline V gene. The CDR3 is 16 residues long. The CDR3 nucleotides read TGTGCCAGCAGCTTAGGGGGAGCGGACTTAAATTCACCCCTCCACTTT. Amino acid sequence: CASSLGGADLNSPLHF. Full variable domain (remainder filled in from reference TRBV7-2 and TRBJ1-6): GAGVSQSPSNKVTEKGKDVELRCDPISGHTALYWYRQSLGQGLEFLIYFQGNSAPDKSGLPSDRFSAERTGGSVSTLTIQRTQQEDSAVYLCASSLGGADLNSPLHFGNGTRLTVT.

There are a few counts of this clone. The CDR3 DNA reads as TGTGCCAGCAGCTCCGACAGGGGGAAGAGCACAGATACGCAGTATTTT. Encoded protein: CASSSDRGKSTDTQYF. The chain combines TRBV7-8 with TRBJ2-3; 9 bases fit TRBD1. The germline CDR1 and CDR2 sequences are SGHVS and FQNEAQ. V dropped 4 bases and J dropped 0; count of bases not matched to a gene: 5. The CDR3 contains 16 residues.

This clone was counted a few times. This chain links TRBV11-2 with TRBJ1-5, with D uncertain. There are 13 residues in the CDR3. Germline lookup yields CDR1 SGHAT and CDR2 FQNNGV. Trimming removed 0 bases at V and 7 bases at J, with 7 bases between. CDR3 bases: TGTGCCAGCAGCTTAGATCGGGAGCAGCCCCAGCATTTT. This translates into CASSLDREQPQHF.

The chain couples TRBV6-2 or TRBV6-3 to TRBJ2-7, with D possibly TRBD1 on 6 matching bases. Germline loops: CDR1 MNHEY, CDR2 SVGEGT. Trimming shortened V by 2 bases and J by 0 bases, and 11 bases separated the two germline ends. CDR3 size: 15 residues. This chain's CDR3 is CASSYHRAHSYEQYF. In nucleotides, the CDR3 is TGTGCCAGCAGTTACCACAGGGCCCACTCCTACGAGCAGTACTTC.

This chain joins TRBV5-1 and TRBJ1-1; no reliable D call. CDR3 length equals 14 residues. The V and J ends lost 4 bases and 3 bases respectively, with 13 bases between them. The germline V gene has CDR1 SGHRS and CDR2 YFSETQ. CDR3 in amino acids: CASSAGRADTEAFF. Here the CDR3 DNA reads TGCGCCAGCAGCGCGGGGAGGGCGGACACTGAAGCTTTCTTT.

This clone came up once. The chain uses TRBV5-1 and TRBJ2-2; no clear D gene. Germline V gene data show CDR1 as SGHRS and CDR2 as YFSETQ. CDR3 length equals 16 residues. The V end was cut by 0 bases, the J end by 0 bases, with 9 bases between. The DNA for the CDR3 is TGCGCCAGCAGCTTGGCAGCGCATTCGAACACCGGGGAGCTGTTTTTT. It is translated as CASSLAAHSNTGELFF.

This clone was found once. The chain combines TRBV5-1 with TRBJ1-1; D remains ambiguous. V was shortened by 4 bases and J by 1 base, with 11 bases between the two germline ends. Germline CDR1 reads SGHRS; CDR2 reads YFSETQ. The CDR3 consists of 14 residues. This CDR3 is CASSVGLRNTEAFF. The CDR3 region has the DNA TGCGCCAGCAGCGTTGGACTGAGGAACACTGAAGCTTTCTTT. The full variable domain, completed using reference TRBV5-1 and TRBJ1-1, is KAGVTQTPRYLIKTRGQQVTLSCSPISGHRSVSWYQQTPGQGLQFLFEYFSETQRNKGNFPGRFSGRQFSNSRSEMNVSTLELGDSALYLCASSVGLRNTEAFFGQGTRLTVV.

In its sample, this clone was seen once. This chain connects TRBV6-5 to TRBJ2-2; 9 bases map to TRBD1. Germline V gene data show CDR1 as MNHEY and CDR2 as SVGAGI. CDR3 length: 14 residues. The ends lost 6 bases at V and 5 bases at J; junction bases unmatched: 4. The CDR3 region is CASRRDRDTGELFF. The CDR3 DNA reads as TGTGCCAGCAGACGGGACAGGGATACCGGGGAGCTGTTTTTT.

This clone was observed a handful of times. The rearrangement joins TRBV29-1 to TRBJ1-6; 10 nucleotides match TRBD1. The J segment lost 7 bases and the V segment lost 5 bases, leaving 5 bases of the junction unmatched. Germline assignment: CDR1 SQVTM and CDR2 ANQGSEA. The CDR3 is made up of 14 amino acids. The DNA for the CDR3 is TGCAGCGTTCGGACGGACAGGGGGAATTCACCCCTCCACTTT. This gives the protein CSVRTDRGNSPLHF.

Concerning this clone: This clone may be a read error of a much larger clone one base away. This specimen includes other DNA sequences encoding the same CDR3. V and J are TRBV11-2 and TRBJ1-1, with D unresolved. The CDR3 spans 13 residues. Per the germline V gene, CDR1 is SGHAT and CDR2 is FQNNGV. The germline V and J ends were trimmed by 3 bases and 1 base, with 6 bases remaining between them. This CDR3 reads CASSFSGNTEAFF. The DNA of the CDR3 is TGTGCCAGCAGCTTTTCAGGGAACACTGAAGCTTTCTTT.

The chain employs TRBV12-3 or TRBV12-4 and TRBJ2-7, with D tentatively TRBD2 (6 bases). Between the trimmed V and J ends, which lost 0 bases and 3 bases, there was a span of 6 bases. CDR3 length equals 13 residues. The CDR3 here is CASSLARDYEQYF. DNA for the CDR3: TGTGCCAGCAGTTTAGCGCGGGACTACGAGCAGTACTTC.

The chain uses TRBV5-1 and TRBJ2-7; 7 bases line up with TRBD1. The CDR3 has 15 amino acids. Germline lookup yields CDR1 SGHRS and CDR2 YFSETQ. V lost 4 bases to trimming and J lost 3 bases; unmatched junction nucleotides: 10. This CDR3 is CASSLSWDSNYEQYF. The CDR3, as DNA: TGCGCCAGCAGCCTTAGCTGGGACAGTAACTACGAGCAGTACTTC. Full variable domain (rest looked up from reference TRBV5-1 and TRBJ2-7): KAGVTQTPRYLIKTRGQQVTLSCSPISGHRSVSWYQQTPGQGLQFLFEYFSETQRNKGNFPGRFSGRQFSNSRSEMNVSTLELGDSALYLCASSLSWDSNYEQYFGPGTRLTVT.

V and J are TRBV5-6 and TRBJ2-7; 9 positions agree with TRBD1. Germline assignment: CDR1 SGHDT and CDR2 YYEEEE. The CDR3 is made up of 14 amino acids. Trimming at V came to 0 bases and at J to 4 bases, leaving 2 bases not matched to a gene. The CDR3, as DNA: TGTGCCAGCAGCTTGGTGGGACAGGGTTACGAGCAGTACTTC. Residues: CASSLVGQGYEQYF.

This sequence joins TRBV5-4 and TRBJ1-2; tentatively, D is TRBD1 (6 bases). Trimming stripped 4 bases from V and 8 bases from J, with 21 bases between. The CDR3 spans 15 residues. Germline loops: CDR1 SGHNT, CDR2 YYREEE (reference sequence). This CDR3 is CASSHDGAGAQGYTF. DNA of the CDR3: TGTGCCAGCAGCCACGACGGGGCGGGGGCGCAAGGCTACACCTTC.

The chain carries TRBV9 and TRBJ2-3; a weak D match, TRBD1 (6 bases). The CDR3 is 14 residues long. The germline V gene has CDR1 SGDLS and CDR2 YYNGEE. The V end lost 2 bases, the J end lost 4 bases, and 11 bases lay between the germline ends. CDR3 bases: TGTGCCAGCAGCGTGGAAGGGACATCAGATACGCAGTATTTT. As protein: CASSVEGTSDTQYF.

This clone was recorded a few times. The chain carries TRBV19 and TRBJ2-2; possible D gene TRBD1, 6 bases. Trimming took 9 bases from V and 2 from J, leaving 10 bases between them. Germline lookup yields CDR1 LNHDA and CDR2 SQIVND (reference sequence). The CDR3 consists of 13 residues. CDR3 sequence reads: CASSDRNTGELFF. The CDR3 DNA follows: TGTGCCAGCTCGGACAGAAACACCGGGGAGCTGTTTTTT.

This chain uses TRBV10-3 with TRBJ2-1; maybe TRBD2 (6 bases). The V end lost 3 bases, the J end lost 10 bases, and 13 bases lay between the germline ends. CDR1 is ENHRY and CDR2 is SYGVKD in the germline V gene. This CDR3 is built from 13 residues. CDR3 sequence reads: CAISDPGTAEQFF. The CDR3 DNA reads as TGTGCCATCAGTGACCCAGGGACTGCGGAGCAGTTCTTC.

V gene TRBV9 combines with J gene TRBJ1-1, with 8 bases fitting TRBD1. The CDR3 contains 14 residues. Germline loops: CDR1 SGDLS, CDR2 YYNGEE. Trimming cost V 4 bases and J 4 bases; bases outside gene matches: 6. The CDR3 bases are TGTGCCAGCAGCAGAGACAGGGGTAGCACTGAAGCTTTCTTT. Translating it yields CASSRDRGSTEAFF.